These T cell receptor beta chains were read from a single sample in a study of monozygotic twins with inflammatory bowel disease. TCRdb re-called the 5' RACE reads and shows each CDR3 protein once, DNA omitted. Its table lists approximately 330,000 distinct CDR3 sequences. The specimen sequenced was blood. The source is a human donor with ulcerative colitis or Crohn's disease, or a healthy co-twin of an affected twin (not recorded which). Each CDR3 is given with its conserved first and last residue. Fields, in order: V gene, J gene, CDR3 protein.

TRBV20-1,TRBJ2-5,CSAISLSYQETQYF
TRBV20-1,TRBJ1-2,CSARLAPPPNYGYTF
TRBV28,TRBJ2-7,CASSSGGAANSYEQYF
TRBV11-2,TRBJ2-1,CASSLAGPSDNEQFF
TRBV6-6,TRBJ2-3,CAIVGDSDTQYF
TRBV27,TRBJ2-1,CASSRGGTFNEQFF
TRBV5-6,TRBJ1-1,CASSLRWSDGKAFF
TRBV12-3/TRBV12-4,TRBJ2-2,CASRASGGGNTGELFF
TRBV6-6,TRBJ2-7,CASGDNFYEQYF
TRBV28,TRBJ1-5,CASSRPGQGNQPQHF
TRBV5-1,TRBJ2-1,CASSFLPGQGSYNEQFF
TRBV2,TRBJ2-7,CASSVRTRGYEQYF
TRBV6-1,TRBJ2-1,CASSPQGSHNEQFF
TRBV5-1,TRBJ2-1,CASSLVASSNEQFF
TRBV30,TRBJ2-7,CAWSALSSYEQYF
TRBV7-9,TRBJ2-7,CASSGTGPRSYEQYF
TRBV10-2,TRBJ1-1,CASSGNGGIEAFF
TRBV5-1,TRBJ1-6,CASRPIVNSPLHF
TRBV29-1,TRBJ1-1,CSATGANAEAFF
TRBV20-1,TRBJ2-1,CSGRDSSYNEQFF
TRBV6-2/TRBV6-3,TRBJ2-1,CASSYSGHSNEQFF
TRBV4-1,TRBJ2-2,CASSPIGGSGELFF
TRBV5-1,TRBJ2-1,CASSLDGAKNNEQFF
TRBV5-1,TRBJ2-7,CASSLPGQGAYEQYF
TRBV12-3/TRBV12-4,TRBJ2-2,CASSLALAGGNGELFF
TRBV5-4,TRBJ2-1,CASSSGWVGANEQFF
TRBV7-2,TRBJ2-7,CASSSPDRGRYEQYF
TRBV7-3,TRBJ2-3,CASRLIPTDTQYF
TRBV28,TRBJ2-7,CASSSPSGQGVHEQYF
TRBV5-1,TRBJ1-1,CASRSTGTANTEAFF
TRBV28,TRBJ2-7,CASTRPGTYEQYF
TRBV29-1,TRBJ2-1,CSACLSTDGVEQFF
TRBV19,TRBJ1-1,CASSPRTGLDTEAFF